One sample yielded the 11 T cell receptor beta chains listed below, sequenced in a study of CD8+ T cells in alopecia areata. Specified treatment: oral pan-JAK inhibitor, 5-10 mg twice daily. Sequencing used cDNA as its template, made by extracting RNA and reverse transcribing it. This table comes from immunoSEQ multiplex PCR, and its TCRdb copy is limited to in-frame clones, with some not included. The table shows 150,000 to 200,000 clones, with roughly half occurring only once. Specimen: CD8+ T cells sorted from blood, collected at roughly week 53, from a patient treated with tofacitinib. The receptor source for this set is a human donor with alopecia areata.

This chain connects TRBV19 to TRBJ2-3; 7 bases match TRBD2. Germline V gene data show CDR1 as LNHDA and CDR2 as SQIVND (reference sequence). The CDR3 length is 15 residues. V gave up 5 bases and J gave up 1 base; unmatched junction bases: 6. The DNA for the CDR3 is TGTGCCAGTAGTGTCGGGACTACCCGCACAGATACGCAGTATTTT. Protein product: CASSVGTTRTDTQYF.

In this sample, this clone turned up once. V usage is TRBV27 and J usage is TRBJ1-2; 8 bases agree with TRBD1. The CDR3 has 14 amino acids. CDR1 is MNHEY and CDR2 is SMNVEV in the germline V gene (reference sequence). V gave up 3 bases and J gave up 6 bases; unmatched junction bases: 6. The CDR3 here is CASSLGRGHNGYTF. The CDR3 DNA follows: TGTGCCAGCAGTTTGGGCAGGGGGCACAATGGCTACACCTTC.

This chain links TRBV2 with TRBJ1-5; D gene unclear. The CDR3 is made up of 16 amino acids. From germline, CDR1 is SNHLY and CDR2 FYNNEI. Trimming left V 4 bases short and J 2 bases short, with 15 bases between. The CDR3 nucleotides are TGTGCCAGCAGTGTCAGTCGGGAGAACGGCAATCAGCCCCAGCATTTT. It codes for CASSVSRENGNQPQHF.

The rearrangement uses TRBV18 and TRBJ2-1, with D uncertain. The CDR3 extends over 12 amino acids. The V gene lost 0 bases and the J gene lost 6 bases, with 3 bases spanning the gap. Germline V gene sequence: CDR1 KGHSH, CDR2 LQKENI. CDR3 region: CASSPPGNEQFF. The CDR3 DNA sequence: TGTGCCAGCTCACCACCCGGCAATGAGCAGTTCTTC.

The rearrangement uses TRBV9 and TRBJ1-1; D may be TRBD1 (5 bases). Germline V gene data show CDR1 as SGDLS and CDR2 as YYNGEE. The CDR3 has 15 residues. The germline V and J ends were trimmed by 4 bases and 1 base, with 14 bases remaining between them. The CDR3: CASSISHGGNTEAFF. The CDR3 bases are TGTGCCAGCAGCATCTCACACGGGGGGAACACTGAAGCTTTCTTT.

The rearrangement joins TRBV13 to TRBJ2-5; the D is unclear. V lost 1 base and J lost 3, with 12 bases in between. CDR1 is PRHDT and CDR2 is FYEKMQ in the germline V gene (reference sequence). This CDR3 comprises 15 residues. The CDR3 here is CASSLASTWEETQYF. In nucleotides, the CDR3 is TGTGCCAGCAGCTTAGCTTCAACTTGGGAAGAGACCCAGTACTTC.

This rearrangement joins TRBV4-2 to TRBJ2-7; 9 bases agree with TRBD1. Germline CDR1 and CDR2: LGHNA and YNFKEQ. This CDR3 is built from 15 residues. V lost 5 bases to trimming and J lost 4 bases; unmatched junction nucleotides: 9. The CDR3 DNA follows: TGTGCCAGCAGCGGGCCCGGGACAGGGACGTACGAGCAGTACTTC. Protein sequence: CASSGPGTGTYEQYF.

This rearrangement joins TRBV7-8 to TRBJ2-3, with D possibly matching TRBD2 (6 bases). Trimming removed 3 bases at V and 2 bases at J, with 12 bases between. Per germline, CDR1 SGHVS and CDR2 FQNEAQ. The CDR3 runs 15 residues. The CDR3 nucleotides read TGTGCCAGCAGCTTCGCTCGGGGGATCACAGATACGCAGTATTTT. It translates to CASSFARGITDTQYF.

The genes are TRBV5-6 and TRBJ1-1; possibly TRBD1 for D (5 bases). V lost 3 bases, J lost 4 bases, and 10 bases lay in between. CDR3 size: 13 residues. CDR1 and CDR2 from the germline V gene are SGHDT and YYEEEE. CDR3 amino acids: CASSWAGGTEAFF. Here the CDR3 DNA reads TGTGCCAGCAGCTGGGCCGGGGGCACTGAAGCTTTCTTT.

The gene calls are TRBV20-1 and TRBJ1-1; TRBD1 matches at 7 bases. J was trimmed by 11 bases and V by 6 bases; bases with no gene match: 9. This CDR3 is built from 11 residues. Germline values: CDR1 DFQATT, CDR2 SNEGSKA (reference sequence). The CDR3: CSAQGGNRAFF. The CDR3 DNA sequence: TGCAGTGCCCAGGGGGGGAACAGGGCTTTCTTT.

This clone was detected only a few times. This chain links TRBV29-1 with TRBJ2-3; a weak D match, TRBD1 (6 bases). V was trimmed by 4 bases and J by 2 bases, leaving 13 bases between them. The CDR3 consists of 14 residues. Germline V lookup: CDR1 SQVTM, CDR2 ANQGSEA. CDR3 amino acids: CSVGQDSPTDTQYF. DNA of the CDR3: TGCAGCGTTGGCCAGGACAGCCCCACAGATACGCAGTATTTT.